This T cell receptor beta chain was sequenced for a study of cytomegalovirus exposure and HLA in healthy donors (dated by TCRdb to the late 2010s). Notes on the research overall: According to an earlier analysis of 587 of the donors, about 179 million T cells yielded 100 million or so unique TCR beta sequences and about 300 Gb of sequence data. About 300 gigabases of sequencing data and around 87 million unique TCR sequences were included in an early release covering roughly 700 HLA-typed donors. The number of donors typed differed by locus, with roughly 620-630 for A, B, C, DRB1 and DQB1, roughly 520 for DQA1, under 610 for DPA1, and under 490 for DPB1. Donor age, sex, ethnicity and CMV serostatus were collected together with the repertoire data. The study profiled the T cell repertoires of 666 subjects by immunosequencing and related them to cytomegalovirus serostatus. Roughly five DR-DQ haplotypes were handled as single units for association and clustering because linkage in the cohort was strong. In addition to the first cohort of about 650 subjects, a separate validation cohort of 130 or so different subjects was used. Among a few hundred genotyped donors of the cohort, an average of about 240,000 unique TCR beta nucleotide sequences were sequenced per donor, roughly 18% of them non-productive. To study patterns of TCR occurrence, a later analysis re-analyzed previously published TCR beta repertoires from under 750 donors and added high-resolution HLA genotyping. Genome-wide SNP genotypes for about 60% of the roughly 670 donors were used in a later genetic analysis, which treated that subset as a discovery cohort. To predict cytomegalovirus infection status, the study combined high-throughput TCR immunosequencing, statistical association of individual TCRs with disease status, and machine learning. To decide whether each TCR beta V gene segment behaved as functional or pseudogenic, an earlier analysis of 587 of the donors relied on high-throughput TCR beta sequencing. The study aimed to test whether signatures of past pathogen exposure could be identified by cataloging public T cell receptors. Every discovery cohort repertoire had been produced on one sequencing platform. Among the approximately 420 genotyped donors, 75% to 90% belonged to the genetic ancestry cluster associated with self-reported Caucasian donors. HLA typing included class I and class II loci at four-digit resolution. Rather than using new phenotypic data, the later analysis identified candidate immune exposures from TCR beta sequences and from how often those sequences occurred across donors.

Libraries came from the immunoSEQ multiplex PCR assay. A mixture of 60 forward primers for TCR Vbeta segments and 13 reverse primers for TCR Jbeta segments was used in the multiplex PCR. A multiplex PCR assay on genomic DNA amplified the CDR3 region of rearranged TCR beta genes. The amplified TCR beta libraries were sequenced on the Illumina HiSeq System as 87-base-pair reads. The source study handled its data this way. In a later analysis, 80 million or so unique TCR beta chains were counted across the 500 to 850 repertoires, and roughly 10 million of these chains were shared by at least two donors. Raw reads were error-corrected and collapsed into unique sequences by a nearest-neighbor algorithm in which closely related sequences were merged to remove PCR and sequencing errors. Alignment of CDR3 sequences to IMGT reference sequences was used to assign V, D and J gene segments. For a sequence to be retained, a match of at least six nucleotides was required to both a V gene segment and a J gene segment. Rearrangements were called productive when the CDR3 lacked stop codons and stayed in frame with V and J; all others were non-productive. Following IMGT convention, CDR3 was defined as the stretch from the second conserved V-encoded cysteine up to the conserved J-encoded phenylalanine. The earlier analysis of about 590 of the donors excluded sequences that lacked an unambiguous match to a single V gene segment. In an earlier analysis of several hundred of the donors, V segments were called functional above 56.7% productive rearrangements and were called segregating when the between-donor standard deviation exceeded 5%. A statistical classification framework was built for diagnosing cytomegalovirus status from the catalog of TCR beta chain sequences. In a later analysis, TCR nucleotide sequences were compared against IMGT/GENE-DB human TR gene sequences so that V and J genes could be assigned. Using the TCRdist pipeline, a later analysis assigned CDR3 sequences along with most-parsimonious VDJ recombination scenarios. A later analysis defined each TCR beta chain by its CDR3 amino acid sequence plus V-gene family, and excluded reads lacking a unique V-gene family. In a later analysis, 500 to 700 highly shared, low-generation-probability nucleotide sequences were removed to address suspected cross-contamination and a sequencing artifact. For each public chain, a later analysis derived a clonal expansion index from normalized ranks of inferred template counts within each repertoire. In a later analysis, generation probabilities were computed with a VDJ recombination model fitted to out-of-frame rearrangements, and the resulting probabilities were checked against IGoR. In a later analysis, TCR-TCR, TCR-HLA and TCR-CMV co-occurrence was scored with hypergeometric tests, and a repertoire-size bias correction was applied to TCR pairs. False discovery rates were estimated in a later analysis by permuting HLA or CMV assignments 20 times. A later analysis grouped co-occurring TCRs with DBSCAN, adding TCRdist sequence similarity when clustering within HLA-allele-positive subsets. Co-occurrence clustering excluded repertoires with fewer than 30,000 or more than 120,000 public chains, plus five with anomalous nucleotide sharing. The clones in this table, taken by TCRdb from immuneACCESS, are in-frame only. Not every clone is retained; where verified, under half of the shortfall comes from an unresolved V gene, and the cause of the rest is unknown. Clone size and the V and J calls come from that table; the DNA yielded D and trimming. The sample table records roughly 120,000 clones; 82% of these occur just once. Jointly, the top ten make up around 2.6% of the sample.

The cohort comprised some 730 healthy bone marrow donors. At the time of sampling, every cohort member was nominally healthy, though immune exposures that went unrecorded were likely present. The donor tested CMV seronegative and was one of the 352 seronegative cohort members. Each donor provided a peripheral blood sample, and peripheral blood mononuclear cells were used for TCR beta sequencing. The Qiagen DNeasy Blood Extraction Kit was used to extract genomic DNA from the blood cell samples. Points on this clone: The clone's antigen remains unknown. Base-call qualities are not available, and no considerably larger clone is one nucleotide away.

The study at large found these results: A later analysis found that most CMV-associated TCR beta chains appeared HLA-restricted, with HLA associations seemingly driven largely by CMV exposure. The cohort was sequenced for TCR beta chains only, and without alpha or paired-chain data the features that could be detected were limited. In a later analysis, about 17,000 TCR beta sequences were associated with specific HLA alleles at a false discovery rate of 0.05. In a later genetic analysis, a missense DCLRE1C variant was associated with V-gene and J-gene trimming of TCR beta chains, and the association was replicated in an independent cohort. A later genetic analysis reported fewer N-insertions in productive TCRs among donors in an Asian-associated ancestry cluster than the roughly 700-donor mean. For the cohort, immune exposure information was limited to CMV serostatus. Because HLA typing was missing for some donors at each locus, association tests included only the typed subset. In the study, approximately 160 TCR beta chains were listed as associated with cytomegalovirus. In a later analysis, the rate of TCR association differed among HLA loci, with DRB1 alleles having the most associated TCRs and HLA-C alleles having the fewest. A group of highly shared sequence variants was considered likely to be a technical artifact of the sequencing pipeline. Correlated functional status among segregating V segments might reflect linkage disequilibrium, but an unknown experimental factor could not be ruled out. Strong co-occurrence of HLA alleles, especially DR and DQ, made assigning TCR associations to individual alleles difficult. Because counts were too low, roughly 16 rarely observed V segments, including chromosome 9 orphons, were left out of the earlier analysis of 587 of the donors. Most TCR sequences were observed very rarely across donors, whereas some public TCRs were present in many individuals. In an earlier analysis of fewer than 750 of the donors, most TCR beta V segments were observed in productive rearrangements about 90% or about 30% of the time, broadly matching IMGT annotations. In both the original and validation cohorts, the classifier was reported to diagnose cytomegalovirus status with high specificity and sensitivity. The presence/absence analyses assumed that sequencing depth was roughly uniform across donors, and that assumption may not be true. Some IMGT-functional V segments, including TRBV6-2 and TRBV6-3, could not be distinguished by the 87-base-pair reads and were therefore excluded. A further reported finding was that TCR beta sequences accurately predicted the HLA-A and HLA-B alleles for most subjects in the first cohort. It was suggested by the authors that the approach could potentially be generalized to other disease states and immunological phenotypes. Compared with equally common non-associated chains, HLA-associated TCR beta chains in a later analysis were more clonally expanded and had lower generation probabilities. Several of the top co-occurrence clusters appeared to be linked to parvovirus B19, influenza, CMV and Epstein-Barr virus, according to a later analysis. Three of the identified cytomegalovirus-associated TCR beta chains were confirmed in vitro to be specific for cytomegalovirus antigens.

The germline V gene specifies MNHEY as CDR1 and SVGAGI as CDR2. The cysteine opens and the phenylalanine closes a CDR3 of 14 amino acids. Only the CDR3 region is kept as DNA, spanning 42 bases read in frame from base 1. Here V drops 0 bases and J drops 2 bases, and the junction holds 1 base not matched to any gene. The sequence joins TRBV6-5 to TRBJ2-7; TRBD1 aligns with 7 central bases. The sequence derives from a woman aged 18 to 35 in good health and CMV-seronegative. The source material was PBMCs. The CDR3 corresponds to CASSYSTGAYEQYF. The nucleotides are TGTGCCAGCAGTTACTCCACAGGGGCCTACGAGCAGTACTTC.